A single sample is the source of the 27 T cell receptor beta chains below, sequenced in a study of siplizumab effects on memory and regulatory T cells. Sequenced by immunoSEQ multiplex PCR; TCRdb stores in-frame clones only, minus some. In the table there are roughly 100,000 clones, roughly 97% of which are singletons. The sample taken for sequencing was naive CD4+ T cells sorted from blood. The receptors stem from a human donor in good health.

The chain joins TRBV29-1 to TRBJ1-3, with 7 bases lining up with TRBD1. J was trimmed by 4 bases and V by 7 bases; bases with no gene match: 4. In germline, CDR1 is SQVTM, CDR2 ANQGSEA. The CDR3 contains 12 residues. CDR3 loop: CSGGTDGNTIYF. The CDR3 bases are TGCAGCGGGGGGACAGACGGAAACACCATATATTTT.

This chain uses TRBV21-1 with TRBJ2-2; the listed D gene, TRBD2, was not tested against the DNA. TRBV21-1 is designated a pseudogene. The CDR3 loop spans 16 amino acids. CDR3 sequence: CASSPGESGSTGELFF. CDR3 bases: TGTGCCAGCAGCCCCGGGGAGTCAGGTTCGACCGGGGAGCTGTTTTTT.

The chain recombines TRBV28 with TRBJ1-2; possible D gene TRBD1, 5 bases. V was cut by 6 bases and J by 2 bases, with 19 bases left in between. This CDR3 region has 16 residues. In germline, CDR1 is MDHEN, CDR2 SYDVKM. CDR3 protein: CASSFYGTTVNYGYTF. For the CDR3, the DNA is TGTGCCAGCAGCTTTTACGGGACGACAGTAAACTATGGCTACACCTTC.

The chain employs TRBV2 and TRBJ2-7; maybe TRBD2 (5 bases). Germline CDR1 and CDR2: SNHLY and FYNNEI. The CDR3 has 12 residues. V was cut by 6 bases and J by 5 bases, with 11 bases left in between. The CDR3, as DNA: TGTGCCAGCAGGGCTAGCATGCACGAGCAGTACTTC. This gives the protein CASRASMHEQYF.

The CDR3 DNA sequence: TGTGCCAGCACCCTAGCGGGGGGCACCCTTGGGGACGAGCAGTACTTC. This sequence encodes CASTLAGGTLGDEQYF. The V gene is TRBV28, the J gene TRBJ2-7; the match to TRBD2 covers 11 bases. The germline gives CDR1 MDHEN, CDR2 SYDVKM. This CDR3 comprises 16 residues. J lost 5 bases, V lost 7 bases, and 13 bases had no gene match. Filled out from reference TRBV28 and TRBJ2-7, the complete variable domain reads DVKVTQSSRYLVKRTGEKVFLECVQDMDHENMFWYRQDPGLGLRLIYFSYDVKMKEKGDIPEGYSVSREKKERFSLILESASTNQTSMYLCASTLAGGTLGDEQYFGPGTRLTVT.

This chain links TRBV2 with TRBJ1-5; TRBD1 is a possible D gene (5 bases). The germline V and J ends were trimmed by 4 bases and 5 bases, with 9 bases remaining between them. The V gene's germline CDR1 is SNHLY and CDR2 FYNNEI. This CDR3 is 13 amino acids long. CDR3 sequence reads: CASSGGFDQPQHF. The CDR3 coding sequence is TGTGCCAGCAGTGGGGGGTTCGATCAGCCCCAGCATTTT.

This chain connects TRBV18 to TRBJ2-3; 10 nucleotides align to TRBD1. CDR1 is KGHSH and CDR2 is LQKENI in the germline V gene. The ends lost 4 bases at V and 2 bases at J; junction bases unmatched: 6. This CDR3 comprises 16 residues. Here the CDR3 reads CASSLWTGGSTDTQYF. As DNA, the CDR3 is TGTGCCAGCTCACTTTGGACAGGGGGATCCACAGATACGCAGTATTTT.

The V gene is TRBV5-1, the J gene TRBJ2-5; tentatively, D is TRBD1 (6 bases). Germline-derived CDR1 and CDR2 are SGHRS and YFSETQ. The CDR3 runs 14 residues. Trimming pared 0 bases from V and 4 bases from J, leaving 10 bases between. Here the CDR3 DNA reads TGCGCCAGCAGCTTGGAGGGGGACGTAGAGACCCAGTACTTC. It specifies CASSLEGDVETQYF.

The genes are TRBV5-4 and TRBJ2-7; weak D call: TRBD1 (5 bases). Germline lookup yields CDR1 SGHNT and CDR2 YYREEE (reference sequence). The CDR3 has 14 residues. Trimming left V 0 bases short and J 1 base short, with 8 bases between. In nucleotides, the CDR3 is TGTGCCAGCAGCTTGGGGACAAAATCCTACGAGCAGTACTTC. The encoded protein is CASSLGTKSYEQYF. The full variable domain, its missing parts supplied by reference TRBV5-4 and TRBJ2-7, is ETGVTQSPTHLIKTRGQQVTLRCSSQSGHNTVSWYQQALGQGPQFIFQYYREEENGRGNFPPRFSGLQFPNYSSELNVNALELDDSALYLCASSLGTKSYEQYFGPGTRLTVT.

V is TRBV5-1 and J is TRBJ2-1; D is perhaps TRBD1 or TRBD2 (5 bases each). The CDR3 spans 14 residues. Trimming cost V 3 bases and J 4 bases, with 11 bases left between them. Germline lookup yields CDR1 SGHRS and CDR2 YFSETQ. This CDR3 is CASSSGDLYNEQFF. The DNA for the CDR3 is TGCGCCAGCAGCTCTGGGGACCTATACAATGAGCAGTTCTTC.

The chain links TRBV10-3 to TRBJ1-1, with D unresolved. This CDR3 spans 14 amino acids. Trimming shortened V by 2 bases and J by 4 bases, and 11 bases separated the two germline ends. Germline assignment: CDR1 ENHRY and CDR2 SYGVKD. DNA of the CDR3: TGTGCCATCAGTGAGAGGGAATTTTTCACTGAAGCTTTCTTT. Protein: CAISEREFFTEAFF.

The chain is built from TRBV7-2 and TRBJ1-6; TRBD1 agrees at 8 bases. Unmatched junction bases numbered 3, after V lost 4 bases and J lost 10 bases. The length of the CDR3 is 13 residues. Germline V gives CDR1 SGHTA, CDR2 FQGNSA. CDR3: CASSSGQGSPLHF. The CDR3 coding sequence is TGTGCCAGCAGCTCAGGACAGGGATCACCCCTCCACTTT.

To note about this clone: A read error may produce the germline difference seen at one junction end. The chain combines TRBV27 with TRBJ2-2; D may be TRBD2 (5 bases). Germline V lookup: CDR1 MNHEY, CDR2 SMNVEV (reference sequence). The CDR3 runs 15 residues. CDR3 protein: CASSSGSSKHRGAVF. The CDR3 bases are TGTGCCAGCAGTTCGGGGTCCTCTAAACACCGGGGAGCTGTTTTT.

CDR3 sequence reads: CASSWGDRGYNEQFF. As DNA, the CDR3 is TGTGCCAGCAGCTGGGGGGACAGGGGGTACAATGAGCAGTTCTTC. The rearrangement joins TRBV5-4 to TRBJ2-1; 11 bases agree with TRBD1. Germline V gives CDR1 SGHNT, CDR2 YYREEE (reference sequence). There are 15 residues in the CDR3. The V segment lost 3 bases and the J segment 4 bases; nucleotides outside the gene matches: 3.

V and J are TRBV7-9 and TRBJ1-4; 8 bases line up with TRBD1. Germline V gene data show CDR1 as SEHNR and CDR2 as FQNEAQ (reference sequence). This CDR3 has 17 residues. The ends lost 2 bases at V and 2 bases at J; junction bases unmatched: 7. The CDR3 protein is CASSLHPTGATNEKLFF. CDR3 in DNA: TGTGCCAGCAGCTTACACCCGACAGGGGCCACTAATGAAAAACTGTTTTTT.

V and J are TRBV4-1 and TRBJ1-1; TRBD1 is a possible D gene (6 bases). This CDR3 is 15 amino acids long. Trimming removed 0 bases at V and 0 bases at J, with 8 bases between. Germline-derived CDR1 and CDR2 are MGHRA and YSYEKL. The CDR3 coding sequence is TGCGCCAGCAGCCAAGAAACAGGGCTGAACACTGAAGCTTTCTTT. This encodes CASSQETGLNTEAFF.

The chain combines TRBV6-5 with TRBJ1-3; D uncertain. The CDR3 runs 11 residues. Germline lookup yields CDR1 MNHEY and CDR2 SVGAGI. Trimming removed 10 bases from V and 8 bases from J, with 12 bases in between. The CDR3 here is CATRRGDTIYF. In DNA form, the CDR3 reads TGTGCCACCCGGCGAGGCGACACCATATATTTT.

The chain uses TRBV6-6 and TRBJ2-7; the D is unclear. V was clipped by 2 bases and J by 3 bases, with 8 bases between them. CDR1 is MNHNY and CDR2 is SVGAGI in the germline V gene (reference sequence). The CDR3 consists of 13 residues. This CDR3 is CASSYGSGYEQYF. In DNA, the CDR3 is TGTGCCAGCAGTTACGGATCGGGCTACGAGCAGTACTTC.

J is TRBJ2-7 and V is TRBV5-1; D remains unclear. CDR3 size: 12 residues. Germline-derived CDR1 and CDR2 are SGHRS and YFSETQ. V dropped 2 bases and J dropped 0 bases, with 3 bases sitting between them. CDR3 region: CASSLLSYEQYF. The CDR3 coding sequence is TGCGCCAGCAGCTTACTCTCCTACGAGCAGTACTTC.

The gene calls are TRBV5-4 and TRBJ1-1; TRBD1 might be the D (6 bases). CDR1 and CDR2 (germline): SGHNT, YYREEE (reference sequence). Trimming pared 0 bases from V and 4 bases from J, leaving 16 bases between. This CDR3 is built from 16 residues. The DNA of the CDR3 is TGTGCCAGCAGCTTGGCCCCCAGGGGCGGAAGCACTGAAGCTTTCTTT. Translated: CASSLAPRGGSTEAFF.

The chain recombines TRBV4-1 with TRBJ2-7; D is unclear. Germline V CDR1 and CDR2: MGHRA, YSYEKL. This CDR3 contains 16 residues. Trimming removed 1 base from V and 5 bases from J, with 18 bases in between. The CDR3 DNA sequence: TGCGCCAGCAGCCAAGTAGTGGTATGGAGTGGGGACGAGCAGTACTTC. Encoded protein: CASSQVVVWSGDEQYF.

This chain uses TRBV5-4 with TRBJ1-2, with 7 bases identical to TRBD1. Germline V gene lookup returns CDR1 SGHNT and CDR2 YYREEE (reference sequence). Losses at the gene ends were 3 bases for V and 4 bases for J; bases not matched to a gene: 6. The CDR3 extends over 14 amino acids. CDR3 DNA: TGTGCCAGCAGCTACGGACAGGACCGCTATGGCTACACCTTC. This gives the protein CASSYGQDRYGYTF.

The chain couples TRBV9 to TRBJ2-3; TRBD2 agrees at 8 bases. This CDR3 has 14 amino acids. Germline V gene lookup returns CDR1 SGDLS and CDR2 YYNGEE. V gave up 4 bases and J gave up 4 bases; unmatched junction bases: 5. CDR3 residues: CASSLTSVPDTQYF. The CDR3 nucleotides are TGTGCCAGCAGCCTGACTAGCGTTCCAGATACGCAGTATTTT.

The rearrangement links TRBV7-2 to TRBJ2-5; 11 bases map to TRBD2. CDR1 is SGHTA and CDR2 is FQGNSA in the germline V gene. The CDR3 length is 15 residues. V was pared by 5 bases and J by 5 bases, with 7 bases of the junction left unmatched. The CDR3 loop reads CASSLTSGGRETQYF. CDR3 sequence (DNA): TGTGCCAGCAGCCTCACTAGCGGGGGCCGGGAGACCCAGTACTTC.

The genes are TRBV7-2 and TRBJ2-3; D gene uncertain. This CDR3 has 11 amino acids. V was trimmed by 5 bases and J by 2 bases, leaving 2 bases between them. From germline, CDR1 is SGHTA and CDR2 FQGNSA. The CDR3 reads CASSITDTQYF. The CDR3 nucleotides are TGTGCCAGCAGCATCACAGATACGCAGTATTTT. The complete variable domain, with remaining parts taken from reference TRBV7-2 and TRBJ2-3, reads GAGVSQSPSNKVTEKGKDVELRCDPISGHTALYWYRQSLGQGLEFLIYFQGNSAPDKSGLPSDRFSAERTGGSVSTLTIQRTQQEDSAVYLCASSITDTQYFGPGTRLTVL.

The chain recombines TRBV4-2 with TRBJ2-5, with 9 bases matching TRBD2. There are 16 residues in the CDR3. The germline V gene has CDR1 LGHNA and CDR2 YNFKEQ. V shed 2 bases, J shed 5 bases, and the junction held 9 bases outside the gene matches. CDR3 nucleotide sequence: TGTGCCAGCAGCCAATCTAGCGGGGTTCCTGGGGAGACCCAGTACTTC. Its translation: CASSQSSGVPGETQYF.

This chain joins TRBV7-9 and TRBJ1-4; TRBD1 is a possible D gene (5 bases). CDR1 and CDR2 (germline): SEHNR, FQNEAQ (reference sequence). Trimming removed 3 bases from V and 5 bases from J, with 10 bases in between. The CDR3 is 14 residues long. CDR3 protein: CASSFLRQNEKLFF. The DNA of the CDR3 is TGTGCCAGCAGCTTCTTGAGACAGAATGAAAAACTGTTTTTT.